This T cell receptor beta chain was profiled in a study of T-cell reconstitution after alpha-beta-depleted transplantation in children (dated by TCRdb to about 2016). About the full investigation: Using TCR repertoire profiling, the study followed T-cell immune reconstitution in a quantitative way in children after TCRalphabeta/CD19-depleted allogeneic hematopoietic cell transplantation.

This clonotype turned up a few times. Its antigen is unknown. No much larger clone exists at a distance of one base, and base qualities are not known. The CDR3 runs 15 residues from the cysteine to the phenylalanine. The only DNA kept is the CDR3, 45 bases in frame from the first base. CDR1 is given as LGHNA and CDR2 as YNFKEQ, both from the germline V gene. The junction carries 8 bases between V and J, which are trimmed by 1 base and 2 bases respectively. Library generation was performed with PCR. The instrument was an Illumina HiSeq 2500. To normalize quantification of the TCRbeta repertoire, the TCR libraries were built with molecular barcoding that relied on unique molecular identifiers. TCRdb reworked the public reads: Q25 trimming with fastp, MiXCR clone assembly, productive beta chains retained. Each record represents a unique CDR3 protein, reported with the most common genes and DNA among its rows. The sample profile shows 500,000 to 600,000 distinct CDR3 sequences; about a sixth of them were found once. The ten largest clones represent over 3% of the sample.

This TCR derives from a human donor who donated a stem cell graft to a child with acute lymphoblastic leukemia. Sequenced material: PBMCs from the stem cell graft donor, taken from the stem cell graft. The chain was built from TRBV4-2 and TRBJ2-2; the D gene identity is not certain. The CDR3 loop reads CASSQGVSNTGELFF. In nucleotide form, the sequence is TGTGCCAGCAGCCAAGGGGTGTCTAACACCGGGGAGCTGTTTTTT.